A single TCR beta chain is shown here with its context. Germline V gene lookup returns CDR1 LGHNA and CDR2 YSLEER. The CDR3 is 15 amino acids. The V end lost 0 bases, the J end lost 6 bases, and 9 bases lay between the germline ends. This specimen belongs to a study of blood T cell repertoires in COVID-19. Some clones are missing from TCRdb's copy, which holds only in-frame ones; the method was immunoSEQ multiplex PCR. Of tens of thousands of clones in the sample, roughly 90% were seen once. This receptor was identified in a man in his sixties or seventies with active or convalescent COVID-19. Sample: peripheral blood. This chain links TRBV4-3 with TRBJ1-6; maybe TRBD1 (5 bases). CDR3 protein: CASSQDIQGNSPLHF. The CDR3, as DNA: TGCGCCAGCAGCCAAGATATCCAGGGTAATTCACCCCTCCACTTT.